Shown below are 27 T cell receptor beta chains from a single sample sequenced in a study of beta chain features in type 1 diabetes. Study findings and constraints: Type 1 diabetes patients showed a moderate but significant shortening of TCRB CDR3s in all four CD4+ subsets.

No antigens are known for them. Every isolated RNA sample was fully reverse transcribed, so sequencing captured expressed TCRB transcripts. Libraries were prepared by immunoSEQ multiplex PCR; TCRdb keeps only in-frame clonotypes and omits some of them. Among under 200,000 clones listed, 6.5% to 10% were seen once. Input material: central memory CD4+ T cells from blood. These receptors were collected from a woman aged 18-35 years with type 1 diabetes.

The chain joins TRBV19 to TRBJ1-6; 11 bases agree with TRBD1. The V gene end was trimmed by 7 bases and the J gene end by 10 bases; junction bases not matched to a gene: 6. The CDR3 totals 14 residues. The V gene's germline CDR1 is LNHDA and CDR2 SQIVND (reference sequence). The CDR3 sequence: CASTGTGGQSPLHF. The CDR3 region has the DNA TGTGCCAGTACCGGGACAGGGGGTCAGTCACCCCTCCACTTT.

This clone was seen only once. The genes are TRBV9 and TRBJ2-1, with 7 bases fitting TRBD2. CDR1 is SGDLS, CDR2 YYNGEE, per germline. The CDR3 runs to 16 residues. V trimming: 0 bases; J trimming: 7 bases; junction bases outside the gene matches: 10. CDR3 coding DNA: TGTGCCAGCAGCGTAGCCTGGGGAGGGCCCGCAAATGAGCAGTTCTTC. Protein: CASSVAWGGPANEQFF.

The gene calls are TRBV6-5 and TRBJ1-2; D possibly corresponds to TRBD1 (6 bases). Germline V gene lookup returns CDR1 MNHEY and CDR2 SVGAGI. V lost 7 bases and J lost 8, with 14 bases in between. The CDR3 has 12 amino acids. CDR3 residues: CASTWGTKGYTF. The CDR3 bases are TGTGCCAGCACCTGGGGGACAAAAGGCTACACCTTC.

This clone was seen a handful of times. The chain uses TRBV30 and TRBJ1-2; a possible D gene is TRBD1 (6 bases). Germline values: CDR1 GTSNPN, CDR2 SVGIG (reference sequence). There are 11 residues in the CDR3. V was clipped by 5 bases and J by 7 bases, with 11 bases between them. This CDR3 reads CAWYRDGGYTF. The CDR3 coding sequence is TGTGCCTGGTACAGGGACGGTGGCTACACCTTC.

This clone has a handful of counts. This rearrangement joins TRBV2 to TRBJ2-5; 8 bases map to TRBD2. The CDR3 is 12 amino acids. After removal of 9 bases from V and 5 bases from J, the junction contained 5 bases not matched to a gene. From germline, CDR1 is SNHLY and CDR2 FYNNEI. Here the CDR3 reads CARGLGRETQYF. CDR3 DNA: TGTGCCAGGGGACTAGGGAGGGAGACCCAGTACTTC.

The chain links TRBV19 to TRBJ1-5; 8 positions match TRBD1. V dropped 6 bases and J dropped 2; count of bases not matched to a gene: 12. Germline CDR1 and CDR2: LNHDA and SQIVND (reference sequence). The CDR3 runs 17 residues. In nucleotides, the CDR3 is TGTGCCAGTAGGGGACAGGCCAGATCCTTTGGCAATCAGCCCCAGCATTTT. It is translated as CASRGQARSFGNQPQHF.

The rearrangement links TRBV19 to TRBJ1-2; no clear D gene. CDR3 size: 13 residues. Germline loops: CDR1 LNHDA, CDR2 SQIVND (reference sequence). V gave up 7 bases and J gave up 8 bases, with 17 bases separating them. CDR3 bases: TGTGCCAGTACCCTCCCTGGAGGGATCGGCTACACCTTC. The encoded protein is CASTLPGGIGYTF.

CDR3: CASTRGGANVLTF. The CDR3 DNA is TGCGCCAGCACAAGGGGTGGGGCCAACGTCCTGACTTTC. The chain joins TRBV5-1 to TRBJ2-6; a possible D gene is TRBD1 (5 bases). V shed 6 bases and J shed 3 bases, with 7 bases lying between them. The germline CDR1 and CDR2 sequences are SGHRS and YFSETQ. The CDR3 is 13 amino acids. Complete variable domain (other parts from reference TRBV5-1 and TRBJ2-6): KAGVTQTPRYLIKTRGQQVTLSCSPISGHRSVSWYQQTPGQGLQFLFEYFSETQRNKGNFPGRFSGRQFSNSRSEMNVSTLELGDSALYLCASTRGGANVLTFGAGSRLTVL.

The rearrangement links TRBV11-3 to TRBJ2-1, with 12 bases that match TRBD2. CDR1 SGHNT and CDR2 YENEEA come from the germline V gene. The CDR3 sequence is 13 residues long. V gave up 6 bases and J gave up 6 bases; unmatched junction bases: 0. The CDR3 loop is CASRGLAGNEQFF. The CDR3 nucleotides are TGTGCCAGCAGGGGACTAGCGGGCAATGAGCAGTTCTTC.

The chain is built from TRBV9 and TRBJ2-7; D is possibly TRBD1 (6 bases). From germline, CDR1 is SGDLS and CDR2 YYNGEE. This CDR3 spans 16 amino acids. The germline V and J ends were trimmed by 0 bases and 7 bases, with 20 bases remaining between them. The CDR3 reads CASSVASWTEQGEQYF. The CDR3 DNA follows: TGTGCCAGCAGCGTAGCTTCATGGACCGAGCAGGGGGAGCAGTACTTC. Combining the CDR3 with reference TRBV9 and TRBJ2-7 gives the whole variable domain DSGVTQTPKHLITATGQRVTLRCSPRSGDLSVYWYQQSLDQGLQFLIQYYNGEERAKGNILERFSAQQFPDLHSELNLSSLELGDSALYFCASSVASWTEQGEQYFGPGTRLTVT.

The chain uses TRBV7-9 and TRBJ1-1, with 9 bases fitting TRBD1. Germline values: CDR1 SEHNR, CDR2 FQNEAQ (reference sequence). The CDR3 covers 15 residues. Trimming removed 5 bases from V and 4 bases from J; junction bases left unmatched: 8. DNA for the CDR3: TGTGCCAGCAGCCCGGACAGGGGACGTAGCACTGAAGCTTTCTTT. Translation gives CASSPDRGRSTEAFF.

On this clone: This sample includes further DNA sequences coding for the same CDR3. V is TRBV7-9 and J is TRBJ2-7, with D maybe TRBD1 (6 bases). Trimming took off 5 bases at V and 2 bases at J, with 13 bases between the two ends. The CDR3 totals 14 residues. Germline V lookup: CDR1 SEHNR, CDR2 FQNEAQ (reference sequence). CDR3 residues: CASSANRAPYEQYF. The CDR3 coding sequence is TGTGCCAGCAGCGCAAACAGGGCCCCCTACGAGCAGTACTTC. Looking up the rest from reference TRBV7-9 and TRBJ2-7 gives the full variable domain: DTGVSQNPRHKITKRGQNVTFRCDPISEHNRLYWYRQTLGQGPEFLTYFQNEAQLEKSRLLSDRFSAERPKGSFSTLEIQRTEQGDSAMYLCASSANRAPYEQYFGPGTRLTVT.

About this clone: One end of the junction fails to match germline, which may point to a read error. The CDR3 DNA follows: TGCGCCAGCAGCCAAGCGGTGAATCGGGAGACCCAGTACTTC. This encodes CASSQAVNRETQYF. V usage is TRBV5-5 and J usage is TRBJ2-5, with D perhaps TRBD2 (5 bases). Germline V CDR1 and CDR2: SGHKS, YYEKEE (reference sequence). The length of the CDR3 is 14 residues.

This clone has more than one count but fewer than ten. The chain recombines TRBV7-9 with TRBJ1-4; D remains ambiguous. Trimming stripped 5 bases from V and 8 bases from J, with 9 bases between. This CDR3 has 12 residues. Germline-derived CDR1 and CDR2 are SEHNR and FQNEAQ (reference sequence). The CDR3 nucleotides are TGTGCCAGCAGCCCGGGAGGGGAAAAACTGTTTTTT. It specifies CASSPGGEKLFF.

This sequence joins TRBV9 and TRBJ2-1; 8 nucleotides agree with TRBD2. V lost 0 bases and J lost 9; bases outside the gene matches: 8. Germline CDR1 and CDR2: SGDLS and YYNGEE. The CDR3 loop spans 15 amino acids. The CDR3 spells CASSVGPGLVLEQFF. CDR3 nucleotide sequence: TGTGCCAGCAGCGTAGGGCCGGGACTAGTTCTTGAGCAGTTCTTC. The whole variable domain, remainder taken from reference TRBV9 and TRBJ2-1, is DSGVTQTPKHLITATGQRVTLRCSPRSGDLSVYWYQQSLDQGLQFLIQYYNGEERAKGNILERFSAQQFPDLHSELNLSSLELGDSALYFCASSVGPGLVLEQFFGPGTRLTVL.

The chain couples TRBV4-1 to TRBJ2-1, with D possibly TRBD2 on 6 matching bases. Trimming removed 1 base from V and 6 bases from J, with 13 bases in between. CDR1 and CDR2 from the germline V gene are MGHRA and YSYEKL. The CDR3 has 15 amino acids. The CDR3 reads CASSQAGLLGNEQFF. The CDR3, as DNA: TGCGCCAGCAGCCAAGCGGGACTTCTCGGCAATGAGCAGTTCTTC.

CDR3 nucleotide sequence: TGTGCCAGCAGCTTAGCCGGGACAGGGGCTACGACCCAGTACTTC. Translated: CASSLAGTGATTQYF. The rearrangement joins TRBV11-3 to TRBJ2-5; 10 nucleotides match TRBD1. Germline V gene data show CDR1 as SGHNT and CDR2 as YENEEA. With 1 base clipped from V and 7 bases from J, the junction kept 6 bases outside the gene matches. The CDR3 extends over 15 amino acids.

In its sample, this clone was seen a few times. A junction end diverges from the germline sequence, so it may reflect a read error. V and J are TRBV7-2 and TRBJ1-2; D is possibly TRBD1 (5 bases). The CDR3 runs 12 residues. Germline values: CDR1 SGHTA, CDR2 FQGNSA. CDR3 protein: CASSWGVGLLVF. The DNA of the CDR3 is TGTGCCAGCAGCTGGGGCGTCGGTCTCCTGGTCTTC.

This clone was observed a handful of times. The chain couples TRBV4-1 to TRBJ2-7, with a possible D match to TRBD1 (6 bases). This CDR3 region has 14 residues. Trimming pared 1 base from V and 5 bases from J, leaving 12 bases between. The germline CDR1 and CDR2 sequences are MGHRA and YSYEKL. DNA of the CDR3: TGCGCCAGCAGCCAAGGGACAGCGAAGGACGAGCAGTACTTC. Its translation: CASSQGTAKDEQYF.

Notes on this clone: Different DNA sequences within this sample yield the same CDR3. The chain has TRBV19 and TRBJ1-2, with D unresolved. V was pared by 5 bases and J by 5 bases, with 12 bases between. The CDR3 has 13 residues. CDR1 and CDR2 from the germline V gene are LNHDA and SQIVND (reference sequence). The CDR3 DNA sequence: TGTGCCAGTAGTGGGCAGGAAGAGTATGGCTACACCTTC. It codes for CASSGQEEYGYTF.

This clone was seen only a few times. The rearrangement links TRBV15 to TRBJ2-1, with TRBD2 matching 7 bases. The CDR3 loop spans 15 amino acids. Trimming cost V 1 base and J 8 bases; bases outside gene matches: 8. CDR1 and CDR2 from the germline V gene are LNHNV and YYDKDF (reference sequence). Here the CDR3 DNA reads TGTGCCACCAGCAGAGTCGGTGGGGGGAGGGATGAGCAGTTCTTC. Amino acids: CATSRVGGGRDEQFF.

The CDR3 coding sequence is TGTGCCAGCAGCGCGGGACAGGGGCCCGAAGCTTTCTTT. Protein product: CASSAGQGPEAFF. The genes are TRBV5-4 and TRBJ1-1, with 10 bases aligning to TRBD1. Germline loops: CDR1 SGHNT, CDR2 YYREEE (reference sequence). The CDR3 contains 13 residues. The V and J ends lost 4 bases and 8 bases, in that order; junction bases with no gene match: 5.

This clone was seen at least ten times. The CDR3 spells CASSLQYSPLHF. The CDR3 region has the DNA TGTGCCAGCAGTTTACAGTATTCACCCCTCCACTTT. The chain recombines TRBV25-1 with TRBJ1-6; D is unclear. Trimming left V 5 bases short and J 8 bases short, with 7 bases between. Germline V gene sequence: CDR1 MGHDK, CDR2 SYGVNS. This CDR3 region has 12 residues.

The genes are TRBV28 and TRBJ2-5; TRBD1 aligns across 8 bases. V shed 0 bases, J shed 5 bases, and the junction held 5 bases outside the gene matches. The CDR3 runs 15 residues. Germline V gives CDR1 MDHEN, CDR2 SYDVKM. CDR3 bases: TGTGCCAGCAGTTTATGGGTGGACAGGGAGGAGACCCAGTACTTC. Its translation: CASSLWVDREETQYF.

The CDR3 nucleotides are TGTGCCTGGAGTGCGGTCGGCGGCGAAAAACTGTTTTTT. Its translation is CAWSAVGGEKLFF. This sequence joins TRBV30 and TRBJ1-4; D unclear. The germline CDR1 and CDR2 sequences are GTSNPN and SVGIG (reference sequence). The CDR3 is 13 residues long. V lost 1 base and J lost 8, with 11 bases in between.

This clone has only a few counts. The gene calls are TRBV7-9 and TRBJ2-7, with no clear D. The germline gives CDR1 SEHNR, CDR2 FQNEAQ (reference sequence). This CDR3 has 11 residues. The germline V and J ends were trimmed by 5 bases and 4 bases, with 6 bases remaining between them. This CDR3 is CASSPRYEQYF. The CDR3 DNA reads TGTGCCAGCAGCCCCCGGTACGAGCAGTACTTC.

This clone was recorded a few times. This chain joins TRBV9 and TRBJ2-5; 12 bases agree with TRBD2. CDR1 and CDR2 (germline): SGDLS, YYNGEE. Losses at the gene ends were 4 bases for V and 2 bases for J; bases not matched to a gene: 6. The CDR3 covers 16 residues. CDR3 protein: CASSLGLAGSQETQYF. DNA for the CDR3: TGTGCCAGCAGCCTAGGACTAGCGGGGTCACAAGAGACCCAGTACTTC.